These 7 T cell receptor beta chains were sequenced from one sample in a study of beta chain features in type 1 diabetes. Sequenced material consisted of expressed TCRB transcripts (all of the isolated RNA was reverse transcribed). Repertoires were generated with immunoSEQ multiplex PCR, while TCRdb's copy carries only in-frame clones and drops some. The sample records 330,000 or so clones, around 15% being singletons. The sample taken for sequencing was central memory CD4+ T cells from blood. The source of these receptors is a man aged 30 to 39 in good health.

The chain is built from TRBV5-1 and TRBJ2-3; 13 bases agree with TRBD2. Per the germline V gene, CDR1 is SGHRS and CDR2 is YFSETQ. V shed 5 bases and J 4 bases; nucleotides not matched to a gene: 4. The CDR3 is made up of 15 amino acids. Here the CDR3 DNA reads TGCGCCAGCAGTCCTGGACTAGCGGGAGCAGATACGCAGTATTTT. Amino acid sequence: CASSPGLAGADTQYF.

Note on this clone: The sample holds other DNA sequences that translate to the same CDR3. The CDR3 DNA follows: TGCGCCAGCAGCTTAAACTCCTACGAGCAGTACTTC. This gives the protein CASSLNSYEQYF. The chain links TRBV5-1 to TRBJ2-7, with D uncertain. Trimming took off 2 bases at V and 0 bases at J, with 3 bases between the two ends. This CDR3 contains 12 residues. Germline V gene lookup returns CDR1 SGHRS and CDR2 YFSETQ.

This clone has more than one count but fewer than ten. This sequence joins TRBV29-1 and TRBJ2-5; D perhaps matches TRBD2 (5 bases). Looked up from germline, CDR1 is SQVTM and CDR2 is ANQGSEA. V dropped 7 bases and J dropped 5 bases, with 14 bases sitting between them. CDR3 length equals 12 residues. The CDR3 coding sequence is TGCAGCGCCGCCGGGGTGAGGGAGACCCAGTACTTC. This encodes CSAAGVRETQYF. Based on the CDR3 plus reference TRBV29-1 and TRBJ2-5, the full variable domain is SAVISQKPSRDICQRGTSLTIQCQVDSQVTMMFWYRQQPGQSLTLIATANQGSEATYESGFVIDKFPISRPNLTFSTLTVSNMSPEDSSIYLCSAAGVRETQYFGPGTRLLVL.

The chain uses TRBV7-9 and TRBJ2-7; TRBD1 agrees at 9 bases. After removal of 9 bases from V and 0 bases from J, the junction contained 9 bases not matched to a gene. Germline V lookup: CDR1 SEHNR, CDR2 FQNEAQ (reference sequence). CDR3 length equals 15 residues. This chain's CDR3 is CASQPGQGISYEQYF. CDR3 sequence (DNA): TGTGCCAGTCAACCGGGACAGGGAATCTCCTACGAGCAGTACTTC.

This clone appeared many times. This chain links TRBV19 with TRBJ1-1; TRBD1 aligns across 8 bases. V gave up 2 bases and J gave up 1 base; unmatched junction bases: 3. CDR1 is LNHDA, CDR2 SQIVND, per germline (reference sequence). This CDR3 comprises 15 residues. CDR3 region: CASSINRGGNTEAFF. DNA of the CDR3: TGTGCCAGTAGTATAAACAGGGGGGGGAACACTGAAGCTTTCTTT. The variable domain in full, completed from reference TRBV19 and TRBJ1-1, reads DGGITQSPKYLFRKEGQNVTLSCEQNLNHDAMYWYRQDPGQGLRLIYYSQIVNDFQKGDIAEGYSVSREKKESFPLTVTSAQKNPTAFYLCASSINRGGNTEAFFGQGTRLTVV.

The J gene is TRBJ2-5, the V gene TRBV7-7, with D tentatively TRBD1 (6 bases). The CDR3 consists of 13 residues. Germline V gives CDR1 SSHAT, CDR2 FNYEAQ (reference sequence). Deletions cut 2 bases from V and 10 bases from J, with 14 bases between. The CDR3 reads CASSLYGEGDQYF. The CDR3 DNA is TGTGCCAGCAGCTTATATGGCGAGGGGGACCAGTACTTC.

The rearrangement joins TRBV7-3 to TRBJ2-5; tentatively, D is TRBD1 (6 bases). The CDR3 spans 15 residues. CDR1 is SGHTA, CDR2 FQGTGA, per germline. V gave up 5 bases and J gave up 9 bases, with 22 bases separating them. CDR3 bases: TGTGCCAGCAGCCCTCTGGGGACACCCTTCCGGTCCCAGTACTTC. Amino acids: CASSPLGTPFRSQYF.